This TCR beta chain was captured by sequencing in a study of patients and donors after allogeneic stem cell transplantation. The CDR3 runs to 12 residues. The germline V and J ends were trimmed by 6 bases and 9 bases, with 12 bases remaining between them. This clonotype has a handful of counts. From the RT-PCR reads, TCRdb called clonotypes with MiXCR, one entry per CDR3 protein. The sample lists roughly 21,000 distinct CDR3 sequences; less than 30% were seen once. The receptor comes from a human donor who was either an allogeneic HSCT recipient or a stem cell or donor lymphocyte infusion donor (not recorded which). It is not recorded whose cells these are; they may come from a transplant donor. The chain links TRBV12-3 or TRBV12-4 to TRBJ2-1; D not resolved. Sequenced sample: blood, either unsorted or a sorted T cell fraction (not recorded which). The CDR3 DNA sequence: TGTGCCAGCAGCCTCGGGTTCGGTGAGCAGTTCTTC. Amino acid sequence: CASSLGFGEQFF.